These 17 T cell receptor beta chains originate from one sample sequenced in a study of cytomegalovirus exposure and HLA in healthy donors. In the PCR, 60 Vbeta and 13 Jbeta primers were used. This table comes from immunoSEQ multiplex PCR, and its TCRdb copy is limited to in-frame clones, with some not included. The data hold 200,000 to 300,000 clones, with 84% observed a single time. The sample consisted of PBMCs. These receptors all stem from a woman in her 40s in good health and CMV-seropositive.

J is TRBJ1-2 and V is TRBV7-2; 10 bases match TRBD1. The germline V gene encodes CDR1 SGHTA and CDR2 FQGNSA. V lost 5 bases, J lost 2 bases, and 2 bases stayed unmatched. The CDR3 sequence is 14 residues long. CDR3 in amino acids: CASSRGQGNYGYTF. DNA for the CDR3: TGTGCCAGCAGCCGGGGACAGGGGAACTATGGCTACACCTTC.

This chain links TRBV9 with TRBJ2-2; 9 positions agree with TRBD1. Germline CDR1 reads SGDLS; CDR2 reads YYNGEE. CDR3 length equals 16 residues. Trimming cost V 3 bases and J 6 bases; bases outside gene matches: 9. The chain's CDR3 is CASSDRDRANSGELFF. CDR3 nucleotide sequence: TGTGCCAGCAGCGACCGGGACAGGGCTAATTCCGGGGAGCTGTTTTTT.

The gene calls are TRBV30 and TRBJ1-3, with D unclear. This CDR3 contains 12 residues. The germline V gene has CDR1 GTSNPN and CDR2 SVGIG (reference sequence). V gave up 4 bases and J gave up 0 bases, with 4 bases separating them. Here the CDR3 DNA reads TGTGCCTGGACAGACTCTGGAAACACCATATATTTT. Residues: CAWTDSGNTIYF.

The chain is built from TRBV5-6 and TRBJ2-1; possibly TRBD2 for D (6 bases). The CDR3 consists of 15 residues. The germline V and J ends were trimmed by 0 bases and 2 bases, with 9 bases remaining between them. CDR1 and CDR2 (germline): SGHDT, YYEEEE. The CDR3: CASSLVRRAYNEQFF. As DNA, the CDR3 is TGTGCCAGCAGCTTGGTTCGGAGGGCCTACAATGAGCAGTTCTTC.

This clone was counted once. This chain connects TRBV6-6 to TRBJ1-2; TRBD1 matches at 10 bases. Germline values: CDR1 MNHNY, CDR2 SVGAGI (reference sequence). Losses at the gene ends were 7 bases for V and 2 bases for J; bases not matched to a gene: 4. The CDR3 has 14 amino acids. In DNA form, the CDR3 reads TGTGCCAGCAAAGCGACAGGGGGCAACTATGGCTACACCTTC. Translating gives CASKATGGNYGYTF.

The V gene is TRBV28, the J gene TRBJ2-3; TRBD1 is a possible D gene (6 bases). CDR1 and CDR2 (germline): MDHEN, SYDVKM. V lost 7 bases to trimming and J lost 3 bases, with 14 bases between them. The CDR3 is 14 residues long. CDR3 amino acids: CASNQGYGTDTQYF. The CDR3 nucleotides read TGTGCCAGCAATCAGGGGTACGGGACAGATACGCAGTATTTT. Drawing the rest from reference TRBV28 and TRBJ2-3, the complete variable domain is DVKVTQSSRYLVKRTGEKVFLECVQDMDHENMFWYRQDPGLGLRLIYFSYDVKMKEKGDIPEGYSVSREKKERFSLILESASTNQTSMYLCASNQGYGTDTQYFGPGTRLTVL.

This clone appeared once. The gene calls are TRBV10-2 and TRBJ2-1; D may be TRBD2 (5 bases). Germline assignment: CDR1 WSHSY and CDR2 SAAADI. V lost 6 bases, J lost 5 bases, and 17 bases lay in between. This CDR3 has 15 amino acids. CDR3 DNA sequence: TGCGCCAGCAGCATGAGGCTAGCTCGAGACAATGAGCAGTTCTTC. The encoded protein is CASSMRLARDNEQFF.

V is TRBV28 and J is TRBJ1-2; no firm D call. Per germline, CDR1 MDHEN and CDR2 SYDVKM. Trimming left V 6 bases short and J 8 bases short, with 19 bases between. The length of the CDR3 is 14 residues. Written as DNA, the CDR3 is TGTGCCAGCAGCCCCGACATATTCTCTTCGGGCTACACCTTC. This codes for CASSPDIFSSGYTF.

The rearrangement links TRBV4-2 to TRBJ1-1; D possibly corresponds to TRBD1 (5 bases). The CDR3 covers 12 residues. The ends were cut back, 5 bases at V and 8 bases at J, with 12 bases in the middle. The germline V gene encodes CDR1 LGHNA and CDR2 YNFKEQ. CDR3 amino acids: CASSGQAGEAFF. The CDR3, as DNA: TGTGCCAGCAGCGGACAAGCGGGGGAAGCTTTCTTT.

The chain has TRBV30 and TRBJ1-1; D gene ambiguous. V lost 3 bases, J lost 5 bases, and 13 bases lay in between. Per germline, CDR1 GTSNPN and CDR2 SVGIG (reference sequence). CDR3 length equals 13 residues. CDR3 protein: CAWRLRPRTEAFF. The DNA of the CDR3 is TGTGCCTGGAGATTACGGCCGAGGACTGAAGCTTTCTTT.

The chain couples TRBV11-2 to TRBJ1-4; 9 positions match TRBD1. Per the germline V gene, CDR1 is SGHAT and CDR2 is FQNNGV. The J segment lost 6 bases and the V segment lost 3 bases, leaving 8 bases of the junction unmatched. This CDR3 region has 16 residues. CDR3 in amino acids: CASSFTGGAFDEKLFF. The CDR3 bases are TGTGCCAGCAGCTTCACAGGGGGCGCATTTGATGAAAAACTGTTTTTT.

The chain uses TRBV5-4 and TRBJ2-5; D not resolved. The CDR3 sequence is 13 residues long. The germline gives CDR1 SGHNT, CDR2 YYREEE (reference sequence). V lost 1 base to trimming and J lost 1 base, with 5 bases between them. The CDR3 region is CASSLPVQETQYF. CDR3 coding DNA: TGTGCCAGCAGCTTGCCTGTCCAAGAGACCCAGTACTTC.

V usage is TRBV10-3 and J usage is TRBJ1-2; 9 bases line up with TRBD1. The length of the CDR3 is 13 residues. Germline loops: CDR1 ENHRY, CDR2 SYGVKD. The V segment lost 5 bases and the J segment 8 bases; nucleotides outside the gene matches: 6. The CDR3 DNA reads TGTGCCATCAGTCCCGGGACAGGGTCCGGCTACACCTTC. Protein sequence: CAISPGTGSGYTF.

The rearrangement joins TRBV4-2 to TRBJ2-7; 9 bases align to TRBD2. The CDR3 consists of 14 residues. With 4 bases clipped from V and 4 bases from J, the junction kept 5 bases outside the gene matches. Per germline, CDR1 LGHNA and CDR2 YNFKEQ. The CDR3: CASSRSGSGYEQYF. CDR3 in DNA: TGTGCCAGCAGCCGTAGCGGGAGTGGGTACGAGCAGTACTTC.

V gene TRBV7-9 combines with J gene TRBJ2-7; 7 bases align to TRBD2. V lost 1 base, J lost 3 bases, and 3 bases stayed unmatched. Per the germline V gene, CDR1 is SEHNR and CDR2 is FQNEAQ (reference sequence). CDR3 length equals 14 residues. The CDR3 nucleotides are TGTGCCAGCAGCTTAGGGGGCGGGAGCTACGAGCAGTACTTC. Its translation is CASSLGGGSYEQYF.

The V gene is TRBV29-1, the J gene TRBJ2-3; 10 bases are shared with TRBD1. CDR1 and CDR2 (germline): SQVTM, ANQGSEA. The V gene end was trimmed by 6 bases and the J gene end by 0 bases; junction bases not matched to a gene: 6. CDR3 length equals 15 residues. The CDR3, as DNA: TGCAGCGTCGCCGGGACAGGGGACAGCACAGATACGCAGTATTTT. Translation: CSVAGTGDSTDTQYF.

The chain couples TRBV28 to TRBJ1-5; D remains unclear. Trimming stripped 8 bases from V and 7 bases from J, with 12 bases between. The CDR3 length is 12 residues. Germline-derived CDR1 and CDR2 are MDHEN and SYDVKM. The CDR3 reads CASGRSMQPQHF. CDR3 coding DNA: TGTGCCAGCGGCCGCTCAATGCAGCCCCAGCATTTT.